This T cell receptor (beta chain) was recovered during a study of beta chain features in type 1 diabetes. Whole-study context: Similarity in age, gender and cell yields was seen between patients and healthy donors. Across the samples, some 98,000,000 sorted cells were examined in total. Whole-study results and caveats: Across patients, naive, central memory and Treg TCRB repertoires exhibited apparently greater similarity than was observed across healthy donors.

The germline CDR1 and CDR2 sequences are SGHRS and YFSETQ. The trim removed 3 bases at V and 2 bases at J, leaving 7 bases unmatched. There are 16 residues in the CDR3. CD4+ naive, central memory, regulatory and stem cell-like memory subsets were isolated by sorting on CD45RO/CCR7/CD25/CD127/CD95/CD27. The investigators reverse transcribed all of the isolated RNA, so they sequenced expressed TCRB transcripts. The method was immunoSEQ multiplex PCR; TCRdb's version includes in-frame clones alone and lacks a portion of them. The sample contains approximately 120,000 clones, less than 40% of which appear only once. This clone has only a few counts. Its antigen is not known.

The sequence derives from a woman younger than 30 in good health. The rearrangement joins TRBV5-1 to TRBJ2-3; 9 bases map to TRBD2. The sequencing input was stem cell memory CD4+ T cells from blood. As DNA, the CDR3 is TGCGCCAGCAGCTGGGGATCTAGCGGGAACACAGATACGCAGTATTTT. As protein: CASSWGSSGNTDTQYF.